Following are 28 T cell receptor beta chains from one sample sequenced in a study of cytomegalovirus exposure and HLA in healthy donors. A multiplex PCR was run with 60 Vbeta primers and 13 Jbeta primers. This table comes from immunoSEQ multiplex PCR, and its TCRdb copy is limited to in-frame clones, with some not included. The sample has around 94,000 clones, around 69% seen once. The sequenced material came from PBMCs. Receptor source: a woman aged 60-75 years in good health and CMV-seropositive.

CDR3 protein: CSVEKLRTAGGELFF. The CDR3 coding sequence is TGCAGCGTTGAAAAACTAAGGACAGCCGGCGGGGAGCTGTTTTTT. The rearrangement joins TRBV29-1 to TRBJ2-2; D is possibly TRBD1 (6 bases). The V end lost 2 bases, the J end lost 7 bases, and 17 bases lay between the germline ends. The CDR3 is made up of 15 amino acids. Germline CDR1 and CDR2: SQVTM and ANQGSEA.

The chain carries TRBV6-6 and TRBJ2-7; no clear D gene. Germline CDR1 reads MNHNY; CDR2 reads SVGAGI (reference sequence). The V end was cut by 0 bases, the J end by 5 bases, with 8 bases between. CDR3 length: 13 residues. CDR3 sequence: CASSYSELDEQYF. For the CDR3, the DNA is TGTGCCAGCAGTTACTCGGAGCTTGACGAGCAGTACTTC.

The gene calls are TRBV11-2 and TRBJ2-7, with 8 bases matching TRBD2. This CDR3 spans 16 amino acids. From germline, CDR1 is SGHAT and CDR2 FQNNGV. The ends lost 5 bases at V and 7 bases at J; junction bases unmatched: 16. The CDR3 DNA reads as TGTGCCAGCAGCCCAACGACCCTAGCGGGTATAGGGGAGCAGTACTTC. This gives the protein CASSPTTLAGIGEQYF.

The chain is built from TRBV19 and TRBJ2-7; 7 bases map to TRBD2. The V gene end was trimmed by 6 bases and the J gene end by 2 bases; junction bases not matched to a gene: 4. Germline loops: CDR1 LNHDA, CDR2 SQIVND (reference sequence). CDR3 length: 13 residues. CDR3 in amino acids: CASSPAGTYEQYF. The CDR3 DNA reads as TGTGCCAGTAGCCCAGCGGGGACCTACGAGCAGTACTTC.

The V gene is TRBV10-3, the J gene TRBJ2-7, with 8 bases lining up with TRBD2. V shed 6 bases and J 0 bases; nucleotides not matched to a gene: 7. CDR3 length equals 15 residues. Germline V gene lookup returns CDR1 ENHRY and CDR2 SYGVKD. The CDR3 nucleotides are TGTGCCATCAGGGGACGGGGGGGGGCCTCCTACGAGCAGTACTTC. Protein sequence: CAIRGRGGASYEQYF.

This sequence joins TRBV11-2 and TRBJ1-4; 7 bases line up with TRBD1. This CDR3 contains 16 residues. Trimming cost V 1 base and J 0 bases; bases outside gene matches: 2. The V gene's germline CDR1 is SGHAT and CDR2 FQNNGV. CDR3 sequence: CASSLGQGTTNEKLFF. The CDR3 region has the DNA TGTGCCAGCAGCTTAGGACAGGGCACAACTAATGAAAAACTGTTTTTT. The whole variable domain, remainder taken from reference TRBV11-2 and TRBJ1-4, is EAGVAQSPRYKIIEKRQSVAFWCNPISGHATLYWYQQILGQGPKLLIQFQNNGVVDDSQLPKDRFSAERLKGVDSTLKIQPAKLEDSAVYLCASSLGQGTTNEKLFFGSGTQLSVL.

This chain joins TRBV27 and TRBJ2-7; TRBD2 might be the D (6 bases). V gave up 2 bases and J gave up 2 bases, with 19 bases separating them. CDR1 MNHEY and CDR2 SMNVEV come from the germline V gene (reference sequence). The CDR3 totals 17 residues. CDR3 in DNA: TGTGCCAGCAGTTTAAAACACTCGCCCTGGGAGGCCTACGAGCAGTACTTC. This gives the protein CASSLKHSPWEAYEQYF.

This clone was found once. This chain connects TRBV19 to TRBJ2-2; D is uncertain. Trimming pared 0 bases from V and 7 bases from J, leaving 9 bases between. The CDR3 covers 14 residues. Germline V gene data show CDR1 as LNHDA and CDR2 as SQIVND (reference sequence). CDR3 sequence (DNA): TGTGCCAGTAGTATAGACCTGAGATTCGGGGAGCTGTTTTTT. This translates into CASSIDLRFGELFF.

The CDR3 DNA reads as TGTGCCAGCAGCCTCGGGACTAGCGGGATATCCTACGAGCAGTACTTC. Its translation is CASSLGTSGISYEQYF. The genes are TRBV9 and TRBJ2-7; 13 positions match TRBD2. Unmatched junction bases numbered 5, after V lost 4 bases and J lost 1 base. In germline, CDR1 is SGDLS, CDR2 YYNGEE. CDR3 size: 16 residues.

The chain employs TRBV7-3 and TRBJ2-1, with D possibly matching TRBD1 (5 bases). Trimming removed 2 bases at V and 6 bases at J, with 11 bases between. The CDR3 consists of 14 residues. Germline-derived CDR1 and CDR2 are SGHTA and FQGTGA. The CDR3 DNA sequence: TGTGCCAGCAGCTTATCAGGGTTTCTCAATGAGCAGTTCTTC. Residues: CASSLSGFLNEQFF.

J is TRBJ1-4 and V is TRBV30, with 9 bases matching TRBD1. In germline, CDR1 is GTSNPN, CDR2 SVGIG (reference sequence). Germline trimming cut 6 bases from V and 1 base from J; bases unmatched to any gene: 6. CDR3 length equals 15 residues. This chain's CDR3 is CACTGGSGTNEKLFF. CDR3 in DNA: TGTGCCTGTACAGGGGGCTCGGGAACTAATGAAAAACTGTTTTTT.

As DNA, the CDR3 is TGTGCCAGTATGGGTGCAGGGGAGCAGCCCCAGCATTTT. It yields the protein CASMGAGEQPQHF. The J gene is TRBJ1-5, the V gene TRBV19; a possible D gene is TRBD1 (6 bases). The CDR3 has 13 amino acids. CDR1 is LNHDA and CDR2 is SQIVND in the germline V gene (reference sequence). V was clipped by 7 bases and J by 7 bases, with 14 bases between them.

V is TRBV5-6 and J is TRBJ2-1; tentative D call: TRBD2 (6 bases). This CDR3 region has 16 residues. V was clipped by 0 bases and J by 4 bases, with 14 bases between them. In germline, CDR1 is SGHDT, CDR2 YYEEEE. CDR3 nucleotides: TGTGCCAGCAGCTTGGCCGGAGGGTCAGTATACAATGAGCAGTTCTTC. This translates into CASSLAGGSVYNEQFF.

This clone was seen only a few times. This chain connects TRBV27 to TRBJ2-7; D is possibly TRBD2 (5 bases). The CDR3 is made up of 13 amino acids. The germline V gene has CDR1 MNHEY and CDR2 SMNVEV (reference sequence). The ends were cut back, 0 bases at V and 4 bases at J, with 7 bases in the middle. CDR3 residues: CASSLSGRYEQYF. CDR3 DNA sequence: TGTGCCAGCAGTTTATCAGGGAGATACGAGCAGTACTTC.

The V and J genes are TRBV6-1 and TRBJ1-6, with D unclear. Germline V gives CDR1 MNHNS, CDR2 SASEGT. V lost 6 bases and J 6 bases, leaving 9 bases between the germline ends. CDR3 length: 13 amino acids. The CDR3 DNA follows: TGTGCCAGCAGGGAGGGTGTTAATTCACCCCTCCACTTT. Amino acids: CASREGVNSPLHF.

The chain employs TRBV29-1 and TRBJ2-1; weak D call: TRBD2 (5 bases). The ends were cut back, 1 base at V and 7 bases at J, with 11 bases in the middle. The CDR3 consists of 13 residues. Looked up from germline, CDR1 is SQVTM and CDR2 is ANQGSEA. The CDR3 DNA sequence: TGCAGCGTTGAAGGGACCGCGGGTAATGAGCAGTTCTTC. The encoded protein is CSVEGTAGNEQFF.

This clone was seen more than once but under ten times. J is TRBJ2-7 and V is TRBV11-2; maybe TRBD1 (5 bases). Between the trimmed V and J ends, which lost 2 bases and 3 bases, there was a span of 8 bases. CDR1 SGHAT and CDR2 FQNNGV come from the germline V gene. CDR3 length equals 13 residues. The chain's CDR3 is CASSLSGFYEQYF. CDR3 bases: TGTGCCAGCAGCTTATCAGGGTTCTACGAGCAGTACTTC. The full variable domain, its missing parts supplied by reference TRBV11-2 and TRBJ2-7, is EAGVAQSPRYKIIEKRQSVAFWCNPISGHATLYWYQQILGQGPKLLIQFQNNGVVDDSQLPKDRFSAERLKGVDSTLKIQPAKLEDSAVYLCASSLSGFYEQYFGPGTRLTVT.

V and J are TRBV19 and TRBJ2-1; 8 bases match TRBD2. V lost 6 bases, J lost 7 bases, and 11 bases stayed unmatched. The CDR3 spans 15 residues. Germline V gene lookup returns CDR1 LNHDA and CDR2 SQIVND (reference sequence). This chain's CDR3 is CASSSHGTSYNEQFF. The DNA of the CDR3 is TGTGCCAGTAGCTCCCACGGGACTAGTTATAATGAGCAGTTCTTC.

The genes are TRBV10-2 and TRBJ1-6; a weak D match, TRBD1 (6 bases). CDR3 length equals 14 residues. Germline assignment: CDR1 WSHSY and CDR2 SAAADI. Trimming left V 2 bases short and J 10 bases short, with 12 bases between. CDR3 residues: CASSEVGARSPLHF. The CDR3 DNA is TGCGCCAGCAGTGAGGTGGGGGCAAGGTCACCCCTCCACTTT.

This clone qualifies as medium-sized. V and J are TRBV19 and TRBJ2-7, with 7 bases matching TRBD1. The V segment lost 5 bases and the J segment 8 bases; nucleotides outside the gene matches: 6. Looked up from germline, CDR1 is LNHDA and CDR2 is SQIVND (reference sequence). CDR3 length equals 12 residues. CDR3 DNA: TGTGCCAGTAGTTCCCGGGACAGACAGCAGTACTTC. It translates to CASSSRDRQQYF.

The V and J genes are TRBV27 and TRBJ1-1; the D is unclear. This CDR3 has 13 residues. Germline V lookup: CDR1 MNHEY, CDR2 SMNVEV (reference sequence). V shed 0 bases and J shed 4 bases, with 6 bases lying between them. In nucleotides, the CDR3 is TGTGCCAGCAGTTTATCCCGGGGCACTGAAGCTTTCTTT. It specifies CASSLSRGTEAFF.

This clone was seen once. This chain joins TRBV18 and TRBJ1-2, with D unclear. Germline V gives CDR1 KGHSH, CDR2 LQKENI. There are 13 residues in the CDR3. V dropped 6 bases and J dropped 0 bases, with 8 bases sitting between them. CDR3 amino acids: CASSAQANYGYTF. In nucleotides, the CDR3 is TGTGCCAGCTCTGCCCAGGCTAACTATGGCTACACCTTC. Filled out from reference TRBV18 and TRBJ1-2, the complete variable domain reads NAGVMQNPRHLVRRRGQEARLRCSPMKGHSHVYWYRQLPEEGLKFMVYLQKENIIDESGMPKERFSAEFPKEGPSILRIQQVVRGDSAAYFCASSAQANYGYTFGSGTRLTVV.

The chain carries TRBV7-2 and TRBJ2-3; 11 nucleotides match TRBD2. The CDR3 contains 15 residues. CDR1 and CDR2 (germline): SGHTA, FQGNSA. With 4 bases clipped from V and 5 bases from J, the junction kept 5 bases outside the gene matches. CDR3 loop: CASSSTSGKGDTQYF. Here the CDR3 DNA reads TGTGCCAGCAGCTCGACTAGCGGGAAAGGAGATACGCAGTATTTT.

The chain employs TRBV5-1 and TRBJ2-5; 14 nucleotides match TRBD2. V shed 6 bases and J 11 bases; nucleotides not matched to a gene: 12. Germline V gene sequence: CDR1 SGHRS, CDR2 YFSETQ. The CDR3 sequence is 15 residues long. The CDR3 loop is CASTAGTSGSGEQYF. CDR3 nucleotide sequence: TGCGCCAGCACCGCCGGGACTAGCGGGAGTGGAGAGCAGTACTTC.

About this clone: This specimen includes other DNA sequences encoding the same CDR3. The rearrangement joins TRBV28 to TRBJ2-2; no reliable D call. Germline lookup yields CDR1 MDHEN and CDR2 SYDVKM. The CDR3 covers 14 residues. Trimming stripped 2 bases from V and 1 base from J, with 5 bases between. The CDR3 spells CASSLRGNTGELFF. CDR3 DNA: TGTGCCAGCAGTTTACGAGGGAACACCGGGGAGCTGTTTTTT. The full variable domain, completed using reference TRBV28 and TRBJ2-2, is DVKVTQSSRYLVKRTGEKVFLECVQDMDHENMFWYRQDPGLGLRLIYFSYDVKMKEKGDIPEGYSVSREKKERFSLILESASTNQTSMYLCASSLRGNTGELFFGEGSRLTVL.

This rearrangement joins TRBV2 to TRBJ1-5; 9 bases agree with TRBD1. After removal of 3 bases from V and 5 bases from J, the junction contained 2 bases not matched to a gene. The CDR3 consists of 14 residues. Germline V gene sequence: CDR1 SNHLY, CDR2 FYNNEI. The CDR3 spells CASSDTGGYQPQHF. CDR3 DNA: TGTGCCAGCAGTGATACAGGGGGCTATCAGCCCCAGCATTTT.

In its sample, this clone is medium-sized. The V call is TRBV27, the J call TRBJ2-7, with D tentatively TRBD2 (5 bases). The CDR3 has 14 amino acids. In germline, CDR1 is MNHEY, CDR2 SMNVEV (reference sequence). V dropped 4 bases and J dropped 2 bases, with 12 bases sitting between them. The CDR3 region is CASSYYEGTYEQYF. The CDR3 bases are TGTGCCAGCAGTTATTACGAGGGAACCTACGAGCAGTACTTC.

The rearrangement joins TRBV6-6 to TRBJ2-7; D gene ambiguous. V was shortened by 0 bases and J by 4 bases, with 7 bases between the two germline ends. The CDR3 is 13 amino acids. CDR1 and CDR2 from the germline V gene are MNHNY and SVGAGI (reference sequence). The CDR3 loop reads CASSYSIGYEQYF. The CDR3 nucleotides are TGTGCCAGCAGTTACTCGATCGGGTACGAGCAGTACTTC.